One and the same sample provided the 2 T cell receptor beta chains below, sequenced in a study of blood T cell repertoires in COVID-19. Using immunoSEQ multiplex PCR, the repertoire was profiled, and TCRdb retains in-frame clones only, with some absent. The table has 60,000 to 70,000 clones, roughly 82% seen once. The sequencing input was peripheral blood. The receptors shown here come from a man between 60 and 75 years old with acute or convalescent COVID-19.

The count of this clone is one. The chain has TRBV19 and TRBJ1-1, with 7 nucleotides matching TRBD1. Per germline, CDR1 LNHDA and CDR2 SQIVND (reference sequence). After removal of 4 bases from V and 5 bases from J, the junction contained 10 bases not matched to a gene. This CDR3 has 15 residues. The CDR3 sequence is CASSKQGTGGTEAFF. In DNA, the CDR3 is TGTGCCAGTAGTAAACAGGGGACGGGGGGGACTGAAGCTTTCTTT.

The chain recombines TRBV5-4 with TRBJ1-1; 9 bases fit TRBD1. CDR1 SGHNT and CDR2 YYREEE come from the germline V gene (reference sequence). This CDR3 is 14 amino acids long. The V and J ends lost 2 bases and 5 bases, in that order; junction bases with no gene match: 4. The CDR3: CASSFGTGWTEAFF. The CDR3 coding sequence is TGTGCCAGCAGCTTCGGGACAGGGTGGACTGAAGCTTTCTTT. The variable domain in full, with the rest retrieved from reference TRBV5-4 and TRBJ1-1, is ETGVTQSPTHLIKTRGQQVTLRCSSQSGHNTVSWYQQALGQGPQFIFQYYREEENGRGNFPPRFSGLQFPNYSSELNVNALELDDSALYLCASSFGTGWTEAFFGQGTRLTVV.